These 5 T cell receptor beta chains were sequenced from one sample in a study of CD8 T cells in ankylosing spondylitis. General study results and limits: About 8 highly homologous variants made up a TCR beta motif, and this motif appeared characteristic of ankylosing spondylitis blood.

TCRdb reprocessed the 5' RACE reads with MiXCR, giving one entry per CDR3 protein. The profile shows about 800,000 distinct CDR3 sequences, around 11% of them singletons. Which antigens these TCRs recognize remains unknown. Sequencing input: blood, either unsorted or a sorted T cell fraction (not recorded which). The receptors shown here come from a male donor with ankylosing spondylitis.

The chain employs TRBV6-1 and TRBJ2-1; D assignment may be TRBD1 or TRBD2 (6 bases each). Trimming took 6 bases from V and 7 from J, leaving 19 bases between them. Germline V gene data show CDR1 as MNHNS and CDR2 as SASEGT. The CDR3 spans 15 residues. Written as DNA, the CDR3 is TGTGCCAGCAGCCTAGGGGGGCGGCGAGGGAATGAGCAGTTCTTC. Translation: CASSLGGRRGNEQFF.

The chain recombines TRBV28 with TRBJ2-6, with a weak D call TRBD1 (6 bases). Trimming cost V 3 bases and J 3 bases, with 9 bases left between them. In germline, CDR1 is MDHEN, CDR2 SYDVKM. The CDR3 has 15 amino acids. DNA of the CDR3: TGTGCCAGCAGTTTTTTCAGGGGTGGGGCCAACGTCCTGACTTTC. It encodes CASSFFRGGANVLTF.

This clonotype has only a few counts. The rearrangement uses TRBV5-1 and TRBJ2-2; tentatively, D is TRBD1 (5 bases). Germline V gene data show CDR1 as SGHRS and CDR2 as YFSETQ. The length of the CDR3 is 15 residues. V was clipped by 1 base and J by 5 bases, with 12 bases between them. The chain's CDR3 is CASSLIPGMTGELFF. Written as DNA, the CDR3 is TGCGCCAGCAGCTTGATTCCAGGGATGACCGGGGAGCTGTTTTTT.

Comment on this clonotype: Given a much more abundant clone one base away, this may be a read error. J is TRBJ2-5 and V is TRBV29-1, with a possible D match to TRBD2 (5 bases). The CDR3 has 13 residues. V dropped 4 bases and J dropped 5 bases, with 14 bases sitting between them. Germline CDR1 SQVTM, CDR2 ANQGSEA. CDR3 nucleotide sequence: TGCAGCGTTGGAGGGATTTCGGCGGAGACCCAGTACTTC. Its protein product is CSVGGISAETQYF.

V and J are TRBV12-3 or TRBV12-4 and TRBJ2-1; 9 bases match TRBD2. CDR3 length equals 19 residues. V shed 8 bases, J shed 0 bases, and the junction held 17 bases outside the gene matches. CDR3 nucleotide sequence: TGTGCCAGCGCCAAACGGGCTAGCGGGGCTGCTAGCTCCTACAATGAGCAGTTCTTC. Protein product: CASAKRASGAASSYNEQFF.